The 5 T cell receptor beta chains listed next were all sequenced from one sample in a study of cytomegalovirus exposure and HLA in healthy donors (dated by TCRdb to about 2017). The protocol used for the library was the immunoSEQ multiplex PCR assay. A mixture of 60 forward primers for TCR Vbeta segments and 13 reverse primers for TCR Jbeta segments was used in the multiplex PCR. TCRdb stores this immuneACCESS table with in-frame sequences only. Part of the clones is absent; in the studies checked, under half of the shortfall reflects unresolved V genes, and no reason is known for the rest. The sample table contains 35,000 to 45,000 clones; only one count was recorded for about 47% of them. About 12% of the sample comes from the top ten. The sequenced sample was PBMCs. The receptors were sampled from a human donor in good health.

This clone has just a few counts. The CDR3 loop reads CSALRSDYGYTF. In DNA form, the CDR3 reads TGCAGCGCACTAAGGTCTGACTATGGCTACACCTTC. The chain carries TRBV29-1 and TRBJ1-2; D uncertain. Germline V CDR1 and CDR2: SQVTM, ANQGSEA. Trimming removed 7 bases at V and 3 bases at J, with 12 bases between. The CDR3 consists of 12 residues.

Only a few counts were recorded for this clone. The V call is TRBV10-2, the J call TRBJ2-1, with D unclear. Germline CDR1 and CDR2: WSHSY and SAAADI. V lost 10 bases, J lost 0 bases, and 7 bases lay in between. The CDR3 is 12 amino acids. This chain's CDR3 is CATLSSYNEQFF. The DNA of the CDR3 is TGCGCCACGCTAAGCTCCTACAATGAGCAGTTCTTC.

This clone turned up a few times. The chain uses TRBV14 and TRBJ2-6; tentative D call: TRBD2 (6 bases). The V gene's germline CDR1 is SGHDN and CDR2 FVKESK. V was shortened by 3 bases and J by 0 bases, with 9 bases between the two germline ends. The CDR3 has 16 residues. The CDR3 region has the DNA TGTGCCAGCAGCCAGGGGGGATTCTCTGGGGCCAACGTCCTGACTTTC. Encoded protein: CASSQGGFSGANVLTF.

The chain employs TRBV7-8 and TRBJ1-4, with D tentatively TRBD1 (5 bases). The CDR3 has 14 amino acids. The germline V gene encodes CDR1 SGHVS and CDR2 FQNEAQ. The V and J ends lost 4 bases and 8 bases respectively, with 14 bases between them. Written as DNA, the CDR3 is TGTGCCAGCAGCTCCCGACAGAGGCTCGAAAAACTGTTTTTT. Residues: CASSSRQRLEKLFF.

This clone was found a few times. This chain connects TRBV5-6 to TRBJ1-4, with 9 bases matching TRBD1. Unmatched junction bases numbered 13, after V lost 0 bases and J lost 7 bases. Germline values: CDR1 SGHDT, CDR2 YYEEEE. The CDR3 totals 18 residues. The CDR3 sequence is CASSLDHWTGEVGEKLFF. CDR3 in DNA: TGTGCCAGCAGCTTGGATCATTGGACAGGGGAGGTTGGTGAAAAACTGTTTTTT.